This TCR beta chain originates from a study of blood T cell repertoires in COVID-19 (dated by TCRdb to about 2020). Concerning the study at large: The collaborator samples originated in the United States, Italy and Spain and spanned the acute and convalescent phases of COVID-19. The repertoires were made available in a free public database intended to serve as a resource for research on the immune response to SARS-CoV-2. The prospective study material was composed of cDNA or gDNA derived from T cells, B-cell-depleted T cells, or PBMCs. The samples were drawn from the first 160 participants of the ongoing ImmuneRACE study and from roughly 1,300 subjects provided by 6 global collaborators. Sample metadata almost always included a de-identified subject ID, COVID-19 status, age in years and sex. Subjects who had been exposed to COVID-19, were actively infected with it, or had recovered from it provided the deeply sampled blood TCRbeta repertoires that made up the dataset. Where available, HLA class I and class II types were taken from metadata supplied by the sample provider and were not determined by assay-based typing. The investigation overall reported the following: The amount of clinical and demographic metadata varied by source and participant and was provided uncurated.

The CDR3 covers 15 residues, taking in both the cysteine and the phenylalanine. Of the read, only the CDR3 DNA is kept; its 45 bases are in frame from base 1. V has 0 bases trimmed and J has 5 bases trimmed; junction bases matching no gene number 4. The germline V gene provides CDR1 LGHNA and CDR2 YNFKEQ. Whole blood was collected in K2EDTA tubes by collaborating institutions according to the institutions' own protocols. Collaborator samples were shipped for TCRbeta analysis as frozen whole blood, isolated PBMCs, or DNA extracted from either sample type. With regard to this clone: No cognate antigen has been identified for it. There are no base qualities to consult, and no much larger clone falls within one base.

The immunoSEQ Assay, a bias-controlled multiplex PCR, was used to amplify TCRbeta CDR3 regions from genomic DNA. The authors' pipeline ran thus. The number of nucleated cells in each sample was estimated by amplification of reference gene primers within the assay. Sequence reads were collapsed and filtered to measure the absolute abundance of every unique TCRbeta CDR3 rearrangement. Productive Simpson clonality was computed per sample as the square root of Simpson's diversity index over productive rearrangements. TCRdb mirrors the immuneACCESS table, restricted to in-frame sequences. Some clones are absent from its copies; in checked studies, under half trace to an unresolved V gene, and the reason for the others is unknown. Clone size and V and J calls were adopted from that table, with D and trimming inferred from the DNA. For this sample the table gives 29,000 or so clones, of which roughly 90% were detected only once. 3.5% of the sample rests with the top ten.

The sample consisted of peripheral blood. The sequence was collected from a human donor in a cohort sampled during active COVID-19. The chain uses TRBV4-2 and TRBJ2-5; the central 9 bases match TRBD2. The DNA sequence is as follows: TGTGCCAGCAGCCAAGACGGGACTAGCCCGGAGACCCAGTACTTC. Its coded protein is CASSQDGTSPETQYF.